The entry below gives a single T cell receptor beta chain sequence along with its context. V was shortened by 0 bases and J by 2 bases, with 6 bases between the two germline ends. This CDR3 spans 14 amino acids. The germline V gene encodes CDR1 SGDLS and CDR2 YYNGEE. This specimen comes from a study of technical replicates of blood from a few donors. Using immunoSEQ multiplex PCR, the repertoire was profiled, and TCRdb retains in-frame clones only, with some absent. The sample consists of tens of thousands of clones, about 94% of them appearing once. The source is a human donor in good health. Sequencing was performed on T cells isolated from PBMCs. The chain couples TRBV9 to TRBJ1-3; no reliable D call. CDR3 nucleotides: TGTGCCAGCAGCGTAGCCGTCCCTGGAAACACCATATATTTT. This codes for CASSVAVPGNTIYF.